This TCR beta chain comes out of a study of T cells after yellow fever vaccination (dated by TCRdb to between 2018 and 2020). Background for the entire study: The SMART-Seq v4 Ultra Low Input RNA kit was used to prepare libraries from fractions with low cell numbers. To follow T-cell clones before and after both primary and booster YFV17D yellow fever vaccination, bulk TCR alpha and beta repertoires underwent longitudinal sequencing. Blood samples were taken at several timepoints before and after primary and secondary immunization, and bulk PBMC replicates and cell subsets were isolated. The cohort comprised two healthy male donors, one aged 18 to 30 and one aged 30 to 40 years. Overall study results and their limits: Because abundant contaminating clonotypes from the bulk population could be contained in FACS-sorted repertoires, computational filtering was required. Only a couple of donors were included in the study, so the extent to which the findings can be generalized is limited. Most clones expanded after primary vaccination (96% of CD4 and roughly 90% of CD8) were re-detected after the booster, suggesting that broad memory maintenance occurred. A small share of clonotypes was detected in both CD4 and CD8 compartments, with the overlap likely arising from convergent recombination. Compared with the primary T-cell response, the secondary T-cell response was faster but weaker, reaching its peak on day 5 rather than on day 15.

This clonotype was counted only a few times. Its binding antigen is unknown. Per-nucleotide qualities are absent, and no much larger clonotype sits a single base away. The CDR3, cysteine through phenylalanine, is 14 amino acids long. Only the CDR3 region is kept as DNA, spanning 42 bases read in frame from base 1. Trimming removed 10 bases from V and 2 bases from J, leaving 16 bases between the germline ends. Per the germline V gene, KGHDR is the CDR1 and SFDVKD is the CDR2. TCR cDNA was synthesized by 5'RACE template switching, through which a universal primer site and unique molecular identifiers were introduced. cDNA synthesis was primed from both the TCR alpha and TCR beta constant segments. Libraries were amplified in two PCR steps, with sample barcodes and sequencing adapters added in the second step. Sequencing of libraries was performed on Illumina HiSeq 2500 (2x100 bp) or NovaSeq (2x150 bp). Turning to the authors' computational methods: Reads were demultiplexed and collapsed into UMI consensus sequences with MIGEC, and V(D)J alignment was performed with MiXCR. Clonotypes responding to the vaccine were identified with edgeR on replicate PBMC samples, with the criteria of FDR below 0.01 and a log2 fold change above 5 up to day 15. Each bulk clonotype was labeled CD4 or CD8 based on which sequenced repertoire, CD4 or CD8, contained the clonotype at higher abundance. The public reads were reanalyzed by TCRdb: fastp trimming at Q25, MiXCR alignment, in-frame beta chains only. Every CDR3 protein is listed once, alongside the most common genes and DNA of its rows. The V and J calls, along with clone size, are taken from TCRdb and not from the paper's own processing. In all, the sample holds approximately 510,000 distinct CDR3 sequences, and around a fifth of those were seen once. 15% to 20% of the sample is in the top ten clones.

The treatment or condition label of this sample denotes: live attenuated yellow fever vaccine strain. At every blood-draw timepoint, two biological replicates of bulk PBMCs were collected. A standard Ficoll-Paque protocol was used to isolate PBMCs from peripheral blood. RNA was extracted with TriZol from bulk PBMCs, CD4 and CD8 fractions, and dextramer-positive and dextramer-negative fractions. Specimen: PBMCs, collected less than 25 days after the first yellow fever vaccination. This clonotype originated in a man between 18 and 35 years old who received the YFV17D yellow fever vaccine. The chain was built from TRBV24-1 and TRBJ2-5; the D gene cannot be resolved beyond TRBD1 or TRBD2, each matching 5 bases. The nucleotide sequence reads as follows: TGTGCCACTAGTCCGGGGCTTGGGCAAGAGACCCAGTACTTC. This translates into CATSPGLGQETQYF.